A single sample gave rise to the 31 T cell receptor beta chains below, sequenced in a study of OX40 agonist ivuxolimab in advanced cancers. Profiling relied on immunoSEQ multiplex PCR, and the TCRdb table lists in-frame clones only, not all of them. The sample records approximately 11,000 clones, around 80% being singletons. The material was CD4+ or CD8+ T cells sorted from blood, obtained in a trial of the OX40 agonist ivuxolimab. These receptor sequences come from an adult with an advanced solid tumor such as melanoma, head and neck, liver or kidney cancer.

The gene calls are TRBV4-1 and TRBJ2-1; 9 positions agree with TRBD2. This CDR3 region has 14 residues. With 7 bases clipped from V and 0 bases from J, the junction kept 1 base outside the gene matches. Germline V lookup: CDR1 MGHRA, CDR2 YSYEKL. The CDR3 reads CASNSGSSYNEQFF. The CDR3 DNA reads as TGCGCCAGCAATAGCGGGAGCTCCTACAATGAGCAGTTCTTC.

The chain uses TRBV27 and TRBJ2-1; D is unclear. CDR1 MNHEY and CDR2 SMNVEV come from the germline V gene (reference sequence). V was shortened by 2 bases and J by 7 bases, with 6 bases between the two germline ends. The length of the CDR3 is 12 residues. The CDR3 nucleotides read TGTGCCAGCAGTTTAGCTAGTAATGAGCAGTTCTTC. This sequence encodes CASSLASNEQFF.

The genes are TRBV7-6 and TRBJ1-6; no clear D. CDR3 length: 13 amino acids. CDR1 and CDR2 from the germline V gene are SGHVS and FNYEAQ. Trimming pared 4 bases from V and 10 bases from J, leaving 11 bases between. The CDR3 spells CASSSVGGSPLHF. In nucleotides, the CDR3 is TGTGCCAGCAGCTCCGTCGGCGGGTCACCCCTCCACTTT.

CDR3 region: CAWSVKVTDYQPQHF. In DNA, the CDR3 is TGTGCCTGGAGTGTAAAGGTTACAGATTATCAGCCCCAGCATTTT. The chain combines TRBV30 with TRBJ1-5; no reliable D call. Between the trimmed V and J ends, which lost 0 bases and 5 bases, there was a span of 14 bases. This CDR3 spans 15 amino acids. The germline V gene has CDR1 GTSNPN and CDR2 SVGIG (reference sequence).

This chain connects TRBV7-9 to TRBJ2-1; D possibly matches TRBD1 or TRBD2 (6 bases each). The CDR3 totals 15 residues. CDR1 is SEHNR, CDR2 FQNEAQ, per germline (reference sequence). Trimming removed 5 bases from V and 5 bases from J, with 16 bases in between. The CDR3 is CASSQEGDGDNEQFF. The DNA for the CDR3 is TGTGCCAGCAGCCAGGAGGGGGACGGGGACAATGAGCAGTTCTTC.

This chain connects TRBV7-8 to TRBJ2-3; D unresolved. Germline V lookup: CDR1 SGHVS, CDR2 FQNEAQ. The ends were cut back, 1 base at V and 4 bases at J, with 12 bases in the middle. The CDR3 is made up of 15 amino acids. The DNA for the CDR3 is TGTGCCAGCAGCTTAGTGAGGAGTATCGCAGATACGCAGTATTTT. Translating it yields CASSLVRSIADTQYF.

The chain uses TRBV30 and TRBJ2-3; D call uncertain. The germline gives CDR1 GTSNPN, CDR2 SVGIG (reference sequence). The CDR3 is made up of 13 amino acids. V lost 1 base, J lost 4 bases, and 9 bases lay in between. DNA for the CDR3: TGTGCCTGGAGTGAAGGGCATGCAGATACGCAGTATTTT. Translation: CAWSEGHADTQYF. Together with reference TRBV30 and TRBJ2-3, the CDR3 gives the full variable domain: SQTIHQWPATLVQPVGSPLSLECTVEGTSNPNLYWYRQAAGRGLQLLFYSVGIGQISSEVPQNLSASRPQDRQFILSSKKLLLSDSGFYLCAWSEGHADTQYFGPGTRLTVL.

This clone has only one observation. The chain recombines TRBV10-3 with TRBJ1-2; no clear D. CDR3 length: 14 residues. CDR1 ENHRY and CDR2 SYGVKD come from the germline V gene. Trimming left V 9 bases short and J 5 bases short, with 19 bases between. The CDR3 sequence: CAMRDPVSEYGYTF. The CDR3 DNA is TGTGCCATGCGGGATCCAGTTTCGGAATATGGCTACACCTTC.

By share of the sample, this clone is large. The rearrangement links TRBV9 to TRBJ2-1, with 8 bases fitting TRBD2. Germline assignment: CDR1 SGDLS and CDR2 YYNGEE. The CDR3 length is 16 residues. After removal of 4 bases from V and 8 bases from J, the junction contained 14 bases not matched to a gene. The CDR3 region is CASSLLGGAGNDEQFF. The CDR3 coding sequence is TGTGCCAGCAGCCTCCTCGGGGGGGCGGGAAACGATGAGCAGTTCTTC.

V and J are TRBV15 and TRBJ2-1; D is unclear. V was pared by 1 base and J by 0 bases, with 7 bases between. Looked up from germline, CDR1 is LNHNV and CDR2 is YYDKDF (reference sequence). This CDR3 region has 15 residues. The CDR3 sequence: CATSRARSSYNEQFF. In DNA, the CDR3 is TGTGCCACCAGCAGAGCCAGAAGCTCCTACAATGAGCAGTTCTTC.

V is TRBV6-1 and J is TRBJ2-3, with a tentative D call TRBD2 (6 bases). Germline assignment: CDR1 MNHNS and CDR2 SASEGT. Trimming stripped 3 bases from V and 4 bases from J, with 17 bases between. The CDR3 runs 16 residues. The CDR3 DNA sequence: TGTGCCAGCAGTGACGTAGCCGGGAGAGGTGCAGATACGCAGTATTTT. Protein product: CASSDVAGRGADTQYF.

The V call is TRBV7-6, the J call TRBJ2-1; D possibly corresponds to TRBD1 (6 bases). CDR3 length: 11 residues. V lost 5 bases and J 10 bases, leaving 9 bases between the germline ends. The germline gives CDR1 SGHVS, CDR2 FNYEAQ. The CDR3 coding sequence is TGTGCCAGCAGCACGGGACACGAGCAGTTCTTC. Protein sequence: CASSTGHEQFF. The whole variable domain, filled in from reference TRBV7-6 and TRBJ2-1, reads GAGVSQSPRYKVTKRGQDVALRCDPISGHVSLYWYRQALGQGPEFLTYFNYEAQQDKSGLPNDRFSAERPEGSISTLTIQRTEQRDSAMYRCASSTGHEQFFGPGTRLTVL.

The chain employs TRBV7-9 and TRBJ1-4; TRBD1 agrees at 9 bases. Losses at the gene ends were 2 bases for V and 7 bases for J; bases not matched to a gene: 8. The CDR3 has 16 amino acids. The germline V gene encodes CDR1 SEHNR and CDR2 FQNEAQ (reference sequence). The CDR3 loop reads CASSLSTGGAGEKLFF. CDR3 coding DNA: TGTGCCAGCAGCTTATCTACAGGGGGCGCGGGTGAAAAACTGTTTTTT.

The chain joins TRBV7-3 to TRBJ2-3, with TRBD1 as a possible D gene (5 bases). CDR1 and CDR2 (germline): SGHTA, FQGTGA. This CDR3 is built from 16 residues. V was shortened by 2 bases and J by 0 bases, with 12 bases between the two germline ends. CDR3 coding DNA: TGTGCCAGCAGCTTATGGACATTTATTAGCACAGATACGCAGTATTTT. It encodes CASSLWTFISTDTQYF.

The chain is built from TRBV9 and TRBJ1-1; TRBD1 aligns across 8 bases. Germline loops: CDR1 SGDLS, CDR2 YYNGEE. This CDR3 comprises 13 residues. J gave up 7 bases and V 1 base, and 3 bases lay outside the gene matches. For the CDR3, the DNA is TGTGCCAGCAGCGTATACGGACAGGGTGAAGCTTTCTTT. Its translation is CASSVYGQGEAFF.

The chain couples TRBV13 to TRBJ2-3; D not resolved. This CDR3 region has 12 residues. Germline V lookup: CDR1 PRHDT, CDR2 FYEKMQ (reference sequence). Trimming removed 3 bases at V and 1 base at J, with 2 bases between. The CDR3 DNA is TGTGCCAGCAGCTTTGGCACAGATACGCAGTATTTT. It specifies CASSFGTDTQYF.

J is TRBJ1-1 and V is TRBV27; D is uncertain. Germline CDR1 reads MNHEY; CDR2 reads SMNVEV (reference sequence). The CDR3 consists of 11 residues. Trimming pared 3 bases from V and 11 bases from J, leaving 10 bases between. The CDR3 loop reads CASSFKGSAFF. The CDR3 DNA reads as TGTGCCAGCAGTTTTAAGGGCTCTGCTTTCTTT.

The chain joins TRBV9 to TRBJ2-3, with 15 bases that match TRBD2. The CDR3 consists of 17 residues. V shed 4 bases and J 5 bases; nucleotides not matched to a gene: 8. Germline V gene lookup returns CDR1 SGDLS and CDR2 YYNGEE. CDR3 sequence reads: CASSSGTSGRNKDTQYF. In DNA, the CDR3 is TGTGCCAGCAGCTCCGGGACTAGCGGGAGGAACAAAGATACGCAGTATTTT.

This clone has a single count. The chain combines TRBV5-1 with TRBJ2-7, with D unresolved. The ends were cut back, 1 base at V and 0 bases at J, with 5 bases in the middle. CDR3 length: 13 amino acids. Germline CDR1 is SGHRS and CDR2 is YFSETQ. The CDR3, as DNA: TGCGCCAGCAGCTTGACGGTCTCCTACGAGCAGTACTTC. Translated: CASSLTVSYEQYF. Full variable domain (outside the CDR3, taken from reference TRBV5-1 and TRBJ2-7): KAGVTQTPRYLIKTRGQQVTLSCSPISGHRSVSWYQQTPGQGLQFLFEYFSETQRNKGNFPGRFSGRQFSNSRSEMNVSTLELGDSALYLCASSLTVSYEQYFGPGTRLTVT.

The chain recombines TRBV7-6 with TRBJ2-5; 7 nucleotides match TRBD2. The V and J ends lost 1 base and 2 bases, in that order; junction bases with no gene match: 1. CDR3 length: 14 amino acids. From germline, CDR1 is SGHVS and CDR2 FNYEAQ. The CDR3 nucleotides are TGTGCCAGCAGCTTAGGGGGGGGGCAAGAGACCCAGTACTTC. Translated, it gives CASSLGGGQETQYF.

V and J are TRBV14 and TRBJ2-7; D ambiguous. CDR1 SGHDN and CDR2 FVKESK come from the germline V gene. V dropped 3 bases and J dropped 2 bases, with 14 bases sitting between them. This CDR3 is 15 amino acids long. The CDR3 loop is CASSQNPAFPYEQYF. As DNA, the CDR3 is TGTGCCAGCAGCCAGAACCCGGCGTTCCCCTACGAGCAGTACTTC.

The V gene is TRBV7-4, the J gene TRBJ2-3; 11 bases match TRBD2. V was pared by 7 bases and J by 4 bases, with 10 bases of the junction left unmatched. The CDR3 contains 16 residues. Germline V gives CDR1 SGHVT, CDR2 SQSDAQ. CDR3 sequence reads: CASTPPSGRLPDTQYF. The CDR3, as DNA: TGTGCCAGCACCCCCCCTAGCGGGAGGTTACCAGATACGCAGTATTTT.

A few counts support this clone. The chain couples TRBV6-1 to TRBJ1-5; a weak D match, TRBD1 (6 bases). CDR1 and CDR2 (germline): MNHNS, SASEGT. The CDR3 has 13 amino acids. V was shortened by 5 bases and J by 4 bases, with 9 bases between the two germline ends. Written as DNA, the CDR3 is TGTGCCAGCAGTTGGGGGCCTAATCAGCCCCAGCATTTT. Amino acids: CASSWGPNQPQHF.

The chain joins TRBV19 to TRBJ1-1; 8 bases match TRBD1. Germline V gives CDR1 LNHDA, CDR2 SQIVND (reference sequence). With 1 base clipped from V and 6 bases from J, the junction kept 7 bases outside the gene matches. CDR3 size: 15 residues. The CDR3 sequence: CASSIADRGSSEAFF. CDR3 sequence (DNA): TGTGCCAGTAGTATAGCCGACAGGGGATCTTCTGAAGCTTTCTTT. The variable domain in full, with the rest retrieved from reference TRBV19 and TRBJ1-1, is DGGITQSPKYLFRKEGQNVTLSCEQNLNHDAMYWYRQDPGQGLRLIYYSQIVNDFQKGDIAEGYSVSREKKESFPLTVTSAQKNPTAFYLCASSIADRGSSEAFFGQGTRLTVV.

This chain connects TRBV25-1 to TRBJ2-7; the D is unclear. Trimming removed 2 bases from V and 3 bases from J, with 8 bases in between. Germline CDR1 and CDR2: MGHDK and SYGVNS. CDR3 length: 13 residues. The DNA for the CDR3 is TGTGCCAGCAGTGAAGTTGTAGACTACGAGCAGTACTTC. This gives the protein CASSEVVDYEQYF.

CDR3 nucleotides: TGTGCCAGCAGTGAGGGGGAAGCTTTCTTT. Amino acids: CASSEGEAFF. The chain recombines TRBV6-1 with TRBJ1-1, with D uncertain. Germline CDR1 MNHNS, CDR2 SASEGT. This CDR3 has 10 amino acids. Trimming shortened V by 3 bases and J by 8 bases, and 4 bases separated the two germline ends.

The chain links TRBV18 to TRBJ2-3; 10 bases are a match to TRBD2. The CDR3 is 16 residues long. V gave up 4 bases and J gave up 6 bases; unmatched junction bases: 10. CDR1 KGHSH and CDR2 LQKENI come from the germline V gene. The CDR3 spells CASSLTASGRTDTQYF. The CDR3 region has the DNA TGTGCCAGCTCACTCACTGCTAGCGGGAGAACGGATACGCAGTATTTT. Full variable domain (rest looked up from reference TRBV18 and TRBJ2-3): NAGVMQNPRHLVRRRGQEARLRCSPMKGHSHVYWYRQLPEEGLKFMVYLQKENIIDESGMPKERFSAEFPKEGPSILRIQQVVRGDSAAYFCASSLTASGRTDTQYFGPGTRLTVL.

The rearrangement joins TRBV5-1 to TRBJ2-3, with a possible D match to TRBD2 (6 bases). This CDR3 has 14 amino acids. CDR1 and CDR2 (germline): SGHRS, YFSETQ. V was clipped by 7 bases and J by 2 bases, with 14 bases between them. The CDR3 sequence: CASSIWGVTDTQYF. CDR3 DNA: TGCGCCAGCTCCATTTGGGGGGTCACAGATACGCAGTATTTT.

The V gene is TRBV9, the J gene TRBJ2-7; TRBD2 aligns across 10 bases. V shed 4 bases and J 5 bases; nucleotides not matched to a gene: 6. The CDR3 loop spans 14 amino acids. The germline gives CDR1 SGDLS, CDR2 YYNGEE. DNA of the CDR3: TGTGCCAGCAGCCCCGGACTAGCGGTGGACGAGCAGTACTTC. Its translation is CASSPGLAVDEQYF.

The J gene is TRBJ2-3, the V gene TRBV29-1; TRBD2 might be the D (5 bases). Between the trimmed V and J ends, which lost 8 bases and 1 base, there was a span of 16 bases. Germline V gene lookup returns CDR1 SQVTM and CDR2 ANQGSEA. There are 14 residues in the CDR3. CDR3 in DNA: TGCAGCCCGAGGGTCCCTGGGGGCACAGATACGCAGTATTTT. Translated: CSPRVPGGTDTQYF.

V and J are TRBV19 and TRBJ1-4, with TRBD1 matching 9 bases. Germline V gene lookup returns CDR1 LNHDA and CDR2 SQIVND (reference sequence). The CDR3 sequence is 15 residues long. J lost 6 bases, V lost 8 bases, and 10 bases had no gene match. CDR3 region: CASSSGTGQYEKLFF. The CDR3 bases are TGTGCCAGTTCTTCCGGGACAGGGCAGTATGAAAAACTGTTTTTT.